Listed below are T cell receptor beta chains from one sample, sequenced in a study of blood T cell repertoires in COVID-19. TCRdb's copy holds only in-frame clones and misses some; the assay was immunoSEQ multiplex PCR. This table has approximately 150,000 clones, 85% to 90% appearing once. The sample comprised peripheral blood. All receptors derive from an older woman with acute or convalescent COVID-19. The CDR3 runs from the conserved cysteine through the conserved F or W. Fields, in order: J gene, V gene, D gene, clone size, CDR3 DNA, CDR3 protein. The D gene is left open where the match is weak. Clone size is not always given. Where it is, it says once, few, many or a class for expanded clones.

j_gene: TRBJ1-2
v_gene: TRBV14
d_gene: .
abundance: few
CDR3nt: TGTGCCAGCAGCCAAGTCGTAGGGGGTAACTATGGCTACACCTTC
CDR3aa: CASSQVVGGNYGYTF

j_gene: TRBJ2-7
v_gene: TRBV4-2
d_gene: .
abundance: .
CDR3nt: TGTGCCAGCAGCCAAGATGAGCGCTCAGACTACGAGCAGTACTTC
CDR3aa: CASSQDERSDYEQYF

j_gene: TRBJ1-5
v_gene: TRBV7-8
d_gene: .
abundance: .
CDR3nt: TGTGCCAGCAGCTTAGGGCAGTATTATAGCAATCAGCCCCAGCATTTT
CDR3aa: CASSLGQYYSNQPQHF

j_gene: TRBJ2-2
v_gene: TRBV5-1
d_gene: TRBD2
abundance: .
CDR3nt: TGCGCCAGCAGCCAGGGACTAGTTCCTTACACCGGGGAGCTGTTTTTT
CDR3aa: CASSQGLVPYTGELFF

j_gene: TRBJ1-2
v_gene: TRBV5-5
d_gene: .
abundance: .
CDR3nt: TGTGCCAGCAACATAGGGAGGGGGGCGCTTTATGGCTACACCTTC
CDR3aa: CASNIGRGALYGYTF

j_gene: TRBJ2-7
v_gene: TRBV15
d_gene: .
abundance: .
CDR3nt: TGTGCCACCAGCAGAGATGTGGGAGGCTACGAGCAGTACTTC
CDR3aa: CATSRDVGGYEQYF

j_gene: TRBJ1-2
v_gene: TRBV5-6
d_gene: .
abundance: .
CDR3nt: TGTGCCAGCAGCTCGCGAGAGGGGCAGGGGAAAGACTATGGCTACACCTTC
CDR3aa: CASSSREGQGKDYGYTF

j_gene: TRBJ2-5
v_gene: TRBV24-1
d_gene: .
abundance: .
CDR3nt: TGTGCCACCAGCGGCTGGGTGGCGGGTCAAGAGACCCAGTACTTC
CDR3aa: CATSGWVAGQETQYF

j_gene: TRBJ1-2
v_gene: TRBV4-1
d_gene: .
abundance: once
CDR3nt: TGCGCCAGCAGCCAAAGACCACGGACTTTTAACTATGGCTACACCTTC
CDR3aa: CASSQRPRTFNYGYTF

j_gene: TRBJ2-3
v_gene: TRBV6-5
d_gene: .
abundance: .
CDR3nt: TGTGCCACCACAGCCGGAGGGGTTGGCACAGATACGCAGTATTTT
CDR3aa: CATTAGGVGTDTQYF

j_gene: TRBJ1-5
v_gene: TRBV6-5
d_gene: .
abundance: once
CDR3nt: TGTGCCAGACTGACAGGCTCATCGAGAAGTCAGCCCCAGCATTTT
CDR3aa: CARLTGSSRSQPQHF

j_gene: TRBJ1-3
v_gene: TRBV5-4
d_gene: TRBD1
abundance: .
CDR3nt: TGTGCCAGCAGCGCTCCCGGGACAGGGGGTAATACCATATATTTT
CDR3aa: CASSAPGTGGNTIYF

j_gene: TRBJ1-2
v_gene: TRBV2
d_gene: .
abundance: .
CDR3nt: TGTGCCAGCATTACCAACCGCGGGTTTTCGGATGGCTACACCTTC
CDR3aa: CASITNRGFSDGYTF

j_gene: TRBJ2-7
v_gene: TRBV28
d_gene: .
abundance: few
CDR3nt: TGTGCCAGCATCTCCACCTCGGCCAGGGTGTCCTACGAGCAGTACTTC
CDR3aa: CASISTSARVSYEQYF

j_gene: TRBJ2-2
v_gene: TRBV20-1
d_gene: .
abundance: .
CDR3nt: TGCAGTGCTAGTAGAGACAACTCGAACACCGGGGAGCTGTTTTTT
CDR3aa: CSASRDNSNTGELFF

j_gene: TRBJ1-4
v_gene: TRBV18
d_gene: TRBD1
abundance: .
CDR3nt: TGTGCCAGCTCACCGGGACAGGGAGGTGAAAAACTGTTTTTT
CDR3aa: CASSPGQGGEKLFF

j_gene: TRBJ2-3
v_gene: TRBV7-3
d_gene: TRBD2
abundance: .
CDR3nt: TGTGCCAGCAGCGGGACTAGCGGGGCCACAGATACGCAGTATTTT
CDR3aa: CASSGTSGATDTQYF

j_gene: TRBJ1-3
v_gene: TRBV5-6
d_gene: .
abundance: .
CDR3nt: TGTGCCAGCAGCTTGGCCGGAGATTTCTCTGGAAACACCATATATTTT
CDR3aa: CASSLAGDFSGNTIYF

j_gene: TRBJ1-2
v_gene: TRBV18
d_gene: TRBD1
abundance: .
CDR3nt: TGTGCCAGCTCAAGCGGACAGGACTATGGCTACACCTTC
CDR3aa: CASSSGQDYGYTF

j_gene: TRBJ1-3
v_gene: TRBV5-1
d_gene: TRBD1
abundance: few
CDR3nt: TGCGCCAGCAGCGGAGCCGGGACAGCTTCTTCTGGAAACACCATATATTTT
CDR3aa: CASSGAGTASSGNTIYF

j_gene: TRBJ1-1
v_gene: TRBV5-1
d_gene: .
abundance: .
CDR3nt: TGCGCCAGCAGCTTGGATCCGGGGAGCGACACTGAAGCTTTCTTT
CDR3aa: CASSLDPGSDTEAFF

j_gene: TRBJ1-1
v_gene: TRBV7-9
d_gene: .
abundance: .
CDR3nt: TGTGCCAGCAGCTTATCTCGATGGGGGGACAACACTGAAGCTTTCTTT
CDR3aa: CASSLSRWGDNTEAFF

j_gene: TRBJ2-4
v_gene: TRBV7-2
d_gene: .
abundance: .
CDR3nt: TGTGCCAGCAGCTTACCCAAGATGATCGTAGGGGACTTC
CDR3aa: CASSLPKMIVGDF

j_gene: TRBJ2-3
v_gene: TRBV27
d_gene: .
abundance: once
CDR3nt: TGTGCCAGCAGTTTAATGGGAGTTAGCACAGATACGCAGTATTTT
CDR3aa: CASSLMGVSTDTQYF

j_gene: TRBJ1-6
v_gene: TRBV15
d_gene: TRBD1
abundance: .
CDR3nt: TGTGCCACCAGCAGACAGGGGGCTTCACCCCTCCACTTT
CDR3aa: CATSRQGASPLHF

j_gene: TRBJ2-1
v_gene: TRBV5-1
d_gene: TRBD2
abundance: .
CDR3nt: TGCGCCAGCAGCTCGGGACTAGCGGGGGGGCCCAGCAATGAGCAGTTCTTC
CDR3aa: CASSSGLAGGPSNEQFF

j_gene: TRBJ2-7
v_gene: TRBV7-2
d_gene: .
abundance: .
CDR3nt: TGTGCCAGCAGCTCCAAGCTGGGGAGTAGGGCCTACGAGCAGTACTTC
CDR3aa: CASSSKLGSRAYEQYF

j_gene: TRBJ2-1
v_gene: TRBV5-4
d_gene: .
abundance: few
CDR3nt: TGTGCCAGCAGCCTCCTAGCGTACAATGAGCAGTTCTTC
CDR3aa: CASSLLAYNEQFF

j_gene: TRBJ2-4
v_gene: TRBV27
d_gene: TRBD1
abundance: .
CDR3nt: TGTGCCAGCAGTTTATCCGGGACAGGGGGATCATATCAGTACTTC
CDR3aa: CASSLSGTGGSYQYF

j_gene: TRBJ2-3
v_gene: TRBV6-5
d_gene: .
abundance: .
CDR3nt: TGTGCCAGCGGTAGCGGTACGCAGTATTTT
CDR3aa: CASGSGTQYF

j_gene: TRBJ1-4
v_gene: TRBV6-5
d_gene: TRBD1
abundance: .
CDR3nt: TGTGCCAGCAGCCGTGCCGGGACAGGGGATGAAAAACTGTTTTTT
CDR3aa: CASSRAGTGDEKLFF

j_gene: TRBJ2-3
v_gene: TRBV6-5
d_gene: .
abundance: .
CDR3nt: TGTGCCAGCAGTTACGGGGGGACAGGCACAGATACGCAGTATTTT
CDR3aa: CASSYGGTGTDTQYF

j_gene: TRBJ2-2
v_gene: TRBV24-1
d_gene: TRBD1
abundance: .
CDR3nt: TGTGCCACCAGTGATTTGGGACAGGGGACCACCGGGGAGCTGTTTTTT
CDR3aa: CATSDLGQGTTGELFF

j_gene: TRBJ2-1
v_gene: TRBV5-6
d_gene: TRBD1
abundance: .
CDR3nt: TGTGCCAGCAGCTTGCTGACAGGGGATGAGCAGTTCTTC
CDR3aa: CASSLLTGDEQFF